These 23 T cell receptor beta chains were all obtained from the same sample, sequenced in a study of human T cells and chemical hapten exposure. Time point indicated: pre-sensitization, week 0. Treatment described: therapeutic diphenylcyclopropenone sensitization with weekly scalp DPC. TCRdb analysed the RACE reads with MiXCR anew, one entry per CDR3 protein. Of approximately 90,000 distinct CDR3 sequences listed, 7.5% to 9.5% were seen once; the top ten hold 2.5% to 3%. The material sequenced was whole blood, taken in connection with sensitization to the hapten diphenylcyclopropenone (DPC). The source of these receptors is a man in his forties with alopecia areata. Some clones in this sample may be carry-over from other donors' samples.

This clonotype was recorded a few times. V is TRBV18 and J is TRBJ2-3, with TRBD2 matching 8 bases. Trimming removed 4 bases from V and 6 bases from J; junction bases left unmatched: 12. CDR3 size: 16 residues. Germline CDR1 KGHSH, CDR2 LQKENI. Written as DNA, the CDR3 is TGTGCCAGCTCACAGAACTCCGGGACTAGTACGGATACGCAGTATTTT. As protein: CASSQNSGTSTDTQYF.

This clonotype was seen repeatedly, ten times or more. The chain joins TRBV5-4 to TRBJ2-1; tentative D call: TRBD1 (5 bases). Trimming stripped 0 bases from V and 9 bases from J, with 13 bases between. CDR3 length: 14 amino acids. Germline CDR1 is SGHNT and CDR2 is YYREEE (reference sequence). The CDR3 DNA is TGTGCCAGCAGCTTGGCCCAGCAGGGTAGTGAGCAGTTCTTC. Amino acids: CASSLAQQGSEQFF.

This clonotype was recorded at least ten times. The chain couples TRBV28 to TRBJ2-7; 8 bases are shared with TRBD2. The CDR3 loop spans 15 amino acids. CDR1 and CDR2 from the germline V gene are MDHEN and SYDVKM. V gave up 6 bases and J gave up 0 bases; unmatched junction bases: 7. CDR3 sequence (DNA): TGTGCCAGCAGCCCCACTAGCGGAGGCTCCTACGAGCAGTACTTC. This codes for CASSPTSGGSYEQYF.

This chain connects TRBV5-6 to TRBJ2-5, with D perhaps TRBD2 (5 bases). The CDR3 totals 13 residues. Trimming took 5 bases from V and 4 from J, leaving 12 bases between them. CDR1 and CDR2 from the germline V gene are SGHDT and YYEEEE. The CDR3 here is CASRGPEGETQYF. The CDR3 DNA reads as TGTGCCAGCAGGGGCCCCGAGGGAGAGACCCAGTACTTC.

This chain links TRBV6-5 with TRBJ2-2, with 11 nucleotides matching TRBD2. J gave up 6 bases and V 4 bases, and 13 bases lay outside the gene matches. Germline CDR1 is MNHEY and CDR2 is SVGAGI. This CDR3 contains 18 residues. Here the CDR3 reads CASSSRILAGGGAGELFF. The CDR3, as DNA: TGTGCCAGCAGTTCCCGTATCCTAGCGGGAGGCGGGGCCGGGGAGCTGTTTTTT.

This clonotype was detected only a few times. The V gene is TRBV6-6, the J gene TRBJ2-7, with D perhaps matching TRBD1 (6 bases). The CDR3 totals 14 residues. Trimming stripped 5 bases from V and 3 bases from J, with 14 bases between. The germline V gene encodes CDR1 MNHNY and CDR2 SVGAGI (reference sequence). CDR3 loop: CASSGYRESYEQYF. The CDR3 DNA sequence: TGTGCCAGCAGTGGATACAGGGAGAGCTACGAGCAGTACTTC.

This clonotype appeared a few times. V gene TRBV10-3 combines with J gene TRBJ1-6; 9 bases fit TRBD1. This CDR3 is built from 15 residues. Trimming at V came to 2 bases and at J to 10 bases, leaving 6 bases not matched to a gene. CDR1 is ENHRY, CDR2 SYGVKD, per germline. The CDR3 DNA reads as TGTGCCATCAGTGAGACCGGGACAGGGCAGTCACCCCTCCACTTT. Its translation: CAISETGTGQSPLHF.

In its sample, this clonotype was seen a few times. The chain carries TRBV11-3 and TRBJ1-2; tentatively, D is TRBD1 (5 bases). V was trimmed by 6 bases and J by 4 bases, leaving 12 bases between them. Germline CDR1 SGHNT, CDR2 YENEEA. The CDR3 is 13 amino acids. CDR3 bases: TGTGCCAGCAGTCCGGGGCGCGGCTATGGCTACACCTTC. Translating it yields CASSPGRGYGYTF.

This clonotype came up many times. The genes are TRBV14 and TRBJ1-1; D is unclear. This CDR3 is 12 amino acids long. CDR1 SGHDN and CDR2 FVKESK come from the germline V gene. Deletions cut 3 bases from V and 2 bases from J, with 4 bases between. In DNA, the CDR3 is TGTGCCAGCAGCCATGGAAACACTGAAGCTTTCTTT. Protein product: CASSHGNTEAFF.

Of note for this clonotype: Being one base from a much bigger clone, this may be a read error. V usage is TRBV29-1 and J usage is TRBJ1-3; no definite D call. This CDR3 is built from 14 residues. V was trimmed by 5 bases and J by 0 bases, leaving 11 bases between them. Germline CDR1 SQVTM, CDR2 ANQGSEA. CDR3 loop: CSVIGPSSGNTIYF. Here the CDR3 DNA reads TGCAGCGTTATAGGGCCGAGCTCTGGAAACACCATATATTTT. Supplemented by reference TRBV29-1 and TRBJ1-3, the full variable domain reads SAVISQKPSRDICQRGTSLTIQCQVDSQVTMMFWYRQQPGQSLTLIATANQGSEATYESGFVIDKFPISRPNLTFSTLTVSNMSPEDSSIYLCSVIGPSSGNTIYFGEGSWLTVV.

This clonotype was detected a few times. The genes are TRBV6-5 and TRBJ2-7; TRBD2 aligns across 8 bases. With V trimmed by 6 bases and J by 6 bases, 10 bases remained unmatched. The CDR3 extends over 14 amino acids. Germline CDR1 and CDR2: MNHEY and SVGAGI. The CDR3 nucleotides are TGTGCCAGCAGCCGGTCTGCGGGAGGTAGCGAGCAGTACTTC. Translation gives CASSRSAGGSEQYF.

The table lists this clonotype with many counts. The V and J genes are TRBV6-6 and TRBJ2-7; possibly TRBD2 for D (6 bases). The germline CDR1 and CDR2 sequences are MNHNY and SVGAGI (reference sequence). The ends were cut back, 6 bases at V and 5 bases at J, with 14 bases in the middle. The CDR3 runs 13 residues. This chain's CDR3 is CASRDPGRNEQYV. Written as DNA, the CDR3 is TGTGCCAGCAGGGACCCAGGGAGGAACGAGCAGTACGTC.

There are many counts of this clonotype. The V call is TRBV10-3, the J call TRBJ1-5, with TRBD1 matching 10 bases. The CDR3 has 15 amino acids. Germline values: CDR1 ENHRY, CDR2 SYGVKD. V was clipped by 9 bases and J by 3 bases; unmatched bases: 8. In DNA, the CDR3 is TGTGCCATAGGGACAGGGGTAATTCCCAATCAGCCCCAGCATTTT. Translated, it gives CAIGTGVIPNQPQHF.

V and J are TRBV20-1 and TRBJ2-7; tentatively, D is TRBD2 (6 bases). The CDR3 is made up of 19 amino acids. Germline V CDR1 and CDR2: DFQATT, SNEGSKA (reference sequence). The V end was cut by 0 bases, the J end by 3 bases, with 27 bases between. The CDR3, as DNA: TGCAGTGCTAGAGATATGGCCAGGGACTTAATAAGTTTCAACTACGAGCAGTACTTC. Protein: CSARDMARDLISFNYEQYF.

This clonotype appeared many times. The rearrangement joins TRBV5-6 to TRBJ1-2, with D hard to call. V lost 7 bases to trimming and J lost 0 bases, with 13 bases between them. Looked up from germline, CDR1 is SGHDT and CDR2 is YYEEEE. The CDR3 totals 14 residues. CDR3 nucleotides: TGTGCCAGCTCCTTCGGGGTGACTAACTATGGCTACACCTTC. Translated: CASSFGVTNYGYTF.

The chain carries TRBV20-1 and TRBJ2-7; 15 bases map to TRBD2. Trimming cost V 1 base and J 3 bases; bases outside gene matches: 10. The CDR3 has 18 residues. Germline V gene sequence: CDR1 DFQATT, CDR2 SNEGSKA (reference sequence). This CDR3 reads CSARVPGTSGRFCYEQYV. Written as DNA, the CDR3 is TGCAGTGCTAGAGTTCCGGGGACTAGCGGGAGGTTTTGCTACGAGCAGTACGTC.

The rearrangement uses TRBV12-3 or TRBV12-4 and TRBJ1-4; 7 positions agree with TRBD1. The CDR3 runs to 15 residues. The ends lost 3 bases at V and 3 bases at J; junction bases unmatched: 4. The CDR3 loop reads CASSLVQGPNEKLFF. The CDR3 nucleotides read TGTGCCAGCAGTTTGGTACAGGGGCCTAATGAAAAACTGTTTTTT.

This clonotype was seen only a few times. J is TRBJ1-5 and V is TRBV27; TRBD1 is a possible D gene (5 bases). In germline, CDR1 is MNHEY, CDR2 SMNVEV (reference sequence). Trimming removed 0 bases at V and 11 bases at J, with 17 bases between. The CDR3 consists of 15 residues. CDR3 amino acids: CASSLSWAGGEAQHF. The CDR3 DNA reads TGTGCCAGCAGTTTATCCTGGGCGGGGGGTGAGGCCCAGCATTTT.

This clonotype was detected a few times. The chain uses TRBV6-4 and TRBJ2-3; perhaps TRBD1 as D (5 bases). Looked up from germline, CDR1 is MRHNA and CDR2 is SNTAGT. Trimming left V 6 bases short and J 0 bases short, with 10 bases between. CDR3 length: 14 residues. CDR3 in amino acids: CASSAQASTDTQYF. The CDR3, as DNA: TGTGCCAGCAGCGCACAGGCCAGCACAGATACGCAGTATTTT.

This clonotype has ten or more counts. The rearrangement uses TRBV2 and TRBJ2-1; maybe TRBD1 (6 bases). Germline CDR1 reads SNHLY; CDR2 reads FYNNEI. V lost 8 bases and J 2 bases, leaving 10 bases between the germline ends. There are 13 residues in the CDR3. CDR3 nucleotide sequence: TGTGCCAGCGGACGGGACACCTACAATGAGCAGTTCTTC. It is translated as CASGRDTYNEQFF.

This clonotype was seen a few times. J is TRBJ2-1 and V is TRBV1; TRBD2, the D gene given by the table, was not confirmed from the DNA. TRBV1 is a pseudogene. This CDR3 is 18 amino acids long. The CDR3 reads CTSSQGTSGRTSYNEQFF. The CDR3 DNA follows: TGCACCAGCAGCCAAGGGACTAGCGGGAGGACCTCCTACAATGAGCAGTTCTTC.

This clonotype was observed many times. The chain links TRBV12-3 or TRBV12-4 to TRBJ2-7, with 8 nucleotides matching TRBD1. V lost 4 bases to trimming and J lost 11 bases; unmatched junction nucleotides: 4. This CDR3 region has 11 residues. CDR3 amino acids: CASSSDRVEYF. In DNA, the CDR3 is TGTGCCAGCAGTTCGGACAGGGTGGAGTACTTC.

The chain joins TRBV12-3 or TRBV12-4 to TRBJ1-2, with D possibly TRBD1 on 5 matching bases. V was cut by 3 bases and J by 6 bases, with 11 bases left in between. This CDR3 has 13 residues. This chain's CDR3 is CASSFREANGYTF. DNA of the CDR3: TGTGCCAGCAGTTTCAGGGAAGCGAATGGCTACACCTTC.